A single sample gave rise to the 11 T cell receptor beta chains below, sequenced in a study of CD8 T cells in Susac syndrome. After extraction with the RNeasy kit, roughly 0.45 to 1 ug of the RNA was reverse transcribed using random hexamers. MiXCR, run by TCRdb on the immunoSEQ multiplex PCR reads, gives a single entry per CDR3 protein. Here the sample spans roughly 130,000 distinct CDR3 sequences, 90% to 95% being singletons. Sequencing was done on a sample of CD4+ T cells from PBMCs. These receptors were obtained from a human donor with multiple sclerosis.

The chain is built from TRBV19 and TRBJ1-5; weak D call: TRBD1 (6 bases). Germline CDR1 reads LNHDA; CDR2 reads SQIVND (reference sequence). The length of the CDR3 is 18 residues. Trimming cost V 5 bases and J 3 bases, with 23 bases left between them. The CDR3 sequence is CASSGKVAGATTNQPQHF. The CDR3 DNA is TGTGCCAGTAGTGGGAAGGTGGCAGGGGCAACCACCAATCAGCCCCAGCATTTT.

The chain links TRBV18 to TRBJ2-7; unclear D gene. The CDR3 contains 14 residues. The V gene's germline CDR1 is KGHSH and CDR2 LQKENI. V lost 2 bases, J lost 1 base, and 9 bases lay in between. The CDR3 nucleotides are TGTGCCAGCTCACCAACGAGTGGGTCCTACGAGCAGTACTTC. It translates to CASSPTSGSYEQYF.

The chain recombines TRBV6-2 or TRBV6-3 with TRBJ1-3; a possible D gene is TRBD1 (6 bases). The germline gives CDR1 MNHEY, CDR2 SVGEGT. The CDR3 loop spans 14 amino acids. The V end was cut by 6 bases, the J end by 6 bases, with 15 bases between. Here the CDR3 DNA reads TGTGCCAGCAGGAGACAGGAACTCGAAAACACCATATATTTT. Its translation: CASRRQELENTIYF.

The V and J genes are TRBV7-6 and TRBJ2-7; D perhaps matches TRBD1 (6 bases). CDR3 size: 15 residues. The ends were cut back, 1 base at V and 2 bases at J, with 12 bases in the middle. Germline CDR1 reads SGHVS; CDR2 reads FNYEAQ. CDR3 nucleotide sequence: TGTGCCAGCAGCTTAGGAGCGCAGGGGCCCTACGAGCAGTACTTC. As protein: CASSLGAQGPYEQYF.

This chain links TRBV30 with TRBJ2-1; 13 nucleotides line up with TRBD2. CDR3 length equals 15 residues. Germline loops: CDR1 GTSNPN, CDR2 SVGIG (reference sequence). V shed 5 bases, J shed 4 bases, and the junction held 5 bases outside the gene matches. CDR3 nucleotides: TGTGCCTGGGGACTAGCGGGAGAAAGGTACAATGAGCAGTTCTTC. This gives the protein CAWGLAGERYNEQFF.

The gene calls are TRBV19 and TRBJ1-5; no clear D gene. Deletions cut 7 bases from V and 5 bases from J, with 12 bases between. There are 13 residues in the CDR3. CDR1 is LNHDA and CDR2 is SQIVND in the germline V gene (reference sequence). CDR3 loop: CASKVGYDQPQHF. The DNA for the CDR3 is TGTGCCAGTAAGGTGGGGTACGATCAGCCCCAGCATTTT.

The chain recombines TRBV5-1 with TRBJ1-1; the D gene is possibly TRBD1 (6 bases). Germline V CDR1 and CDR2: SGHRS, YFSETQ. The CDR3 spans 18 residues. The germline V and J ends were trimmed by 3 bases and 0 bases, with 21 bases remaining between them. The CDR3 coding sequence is TGCGCCAGCAGCTCTGGATTAGGGGGTCACCTTATGAACACTGAAGCTTTCTTT. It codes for CASSSGLGGHLMNTEAFF.

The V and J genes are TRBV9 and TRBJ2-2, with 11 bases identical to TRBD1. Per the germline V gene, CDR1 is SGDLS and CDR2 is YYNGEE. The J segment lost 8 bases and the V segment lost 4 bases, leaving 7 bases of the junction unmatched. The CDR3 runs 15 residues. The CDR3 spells CASSIGTGGWGELFF. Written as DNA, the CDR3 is TGTGCCAGCAGCATCGGGACAGGGGGTTGGGGGGAGCTGTTTTTT. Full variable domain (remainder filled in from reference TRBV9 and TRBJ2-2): DSGVTQTPKHLITATGQRVTLRCSPRSGDLSVYWYQQSLDQGLQFLIQYYNGEERAKGNILERFSAQQFPDLHSELNLSSLELGDSALYFCASSIGTGGWGELFFGEGSRLTVL.

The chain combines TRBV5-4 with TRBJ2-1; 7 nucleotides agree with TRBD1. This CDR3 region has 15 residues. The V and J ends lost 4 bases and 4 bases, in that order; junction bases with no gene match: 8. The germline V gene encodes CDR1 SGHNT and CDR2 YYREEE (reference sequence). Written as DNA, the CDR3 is TGTGCCAGCAGCCCGACAGGGCCTGTGTACAATGAGCAGTTCTTC. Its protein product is CASSPTGPVYNEQFF. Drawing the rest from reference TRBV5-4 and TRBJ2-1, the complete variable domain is ETGVTQSPTHLIKTRGQQVTLRCSSQSGHNTVSWYQQALGQGPQFIFQYYREEENGRGNFPPRFSGLQFPNYSSELNVNALELDDSALYLCASSPTGPVYNEQFFGPGTRLTVL.

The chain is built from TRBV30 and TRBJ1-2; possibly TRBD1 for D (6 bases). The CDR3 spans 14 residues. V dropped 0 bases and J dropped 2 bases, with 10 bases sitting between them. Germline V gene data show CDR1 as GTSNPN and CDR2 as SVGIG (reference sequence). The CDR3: CAWSVRQGNYGYTF. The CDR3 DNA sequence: TGTGCCTGGAGTGTACGTCAGGGGAACTATGGCTACACCTTC.

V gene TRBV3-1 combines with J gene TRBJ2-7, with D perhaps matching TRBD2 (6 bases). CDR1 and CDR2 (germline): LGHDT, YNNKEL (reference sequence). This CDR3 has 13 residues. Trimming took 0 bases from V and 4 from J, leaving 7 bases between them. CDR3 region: CASSQEGRYEQYF. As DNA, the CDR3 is TGTGCCAGCAGCCAAGAGGGGAGGTACGAGCAGTACTTC.